This TCR beta chain was profiled in a study of read filtering for tumor transcriptome and immune sequencing (dated by TCRdb to 2020 to 2021). Some background on the complete study: The cohort was composed of 17 to 20 male and 14 to 15 female patients, with a mean age of roughly 61 years and an age range of about 47 to 80. By revised international staging, fewer than ten patients were R-ISS I, some 17 were R-ISS II and 7 were R-ISS III. Whole-transcriptome libraries were prepared with the TruSeq RNA Access Library Prep Kit after DNase treatment. Per sample, about 4.05 to 10.27 million TCR-region mapped reads were obtained with IR-seq, compared with only roughly 85 to 1273 with RNA-seq. Using the same bone marrow samples, the study ran both targeted immune repertoire sequencing and bulk whole-transcriptome sequencing and then compared the TCR repertoires from each method. One main goal was a read-filtering strategy for immune repertoire data, in particular deciding whether clonotypes backed by only one read should be removed.

Bone marrow was sampled from every patient at the time of active disease. Bone marrow mononuclear cells were isolated by Ficoll-Hypaque density gradient centrifugation. To remove myeloma plasma cells, the cells were labeled with CD138 magnetic microbeads on a MACS separator, and CD138-negative cells were then collected by negative selection. Flow cytometry with CD138 antibodies on an Attune NxT was used to check how pure the isolated cells were. Total RNA was extracted using TRIzol reagent and was quantified on a NanoDrop spectrophotometer. Paired RNA-seq and IR-seq were performed on each patient's CD138-negative bone marrow sample. At least ten counts were recorded for this clonotype. This receptor's antigen is unknown. No quality values exist for individual bases; no much larger clone is one base distant. As encoded in the germline V gene, CDR1 is SGDLS while CDR2 is YYNGEE. Ends trimmed: V by 0 bases, J by 8 bases; bases unmatched to a gene: 6. Including cysteine and phenylalanine, the CDR3 has 15 amino acids. CDR3 DNA is the only sequence kept; it has 45 bases, read in frame from the first base.

The paper's findings and limits, for the study overall: IR-seq captured clonotypes at much higher depth and more reliably than RNA-seq, and smaller IR-seq throughput sufficed to identify most shared clonotypes. The sorted CD138-negative fraction was a mixed bone marrow immune population, not purified T cells. Single-read clonotypes made up roughly 81% of clonotypes but about 3.6% of total reads in IR-seq, and roughly three quarters of clonotypes and approximately 45% of reads in RNA-seq. The correlation between IR-seq and RNA-seq shared clonotype proportions was increased by removal of single-read clonotypes.

TCR libraries were constructed from about 400 ng RNA using the Immunoverse kit, and molecular barcoded adaptors covering alpha/delta and beta/gamma chains were employed. TCR library preparation was performed with the same RNA that was used for transcriptome sequencing. TCR libraries were sequenced on an Illumina HiSeq 4000 with 2 x 150 cycles. In the source study's methods: With MiXCR, TCR reads were aligned to human V, D, J and C references and assembled into CDR3 clonotypes, with quality filtering and error correction included. The tcR package in R was used for analysis of clonotype counts and gene usage diversity. Raw mapping reads were checked after the RNA-seq reads had been mapped by STAR aligner version 2.5.3a onto the human GRCh37 genome. IR-seq fastq files were randomly downsampled with Seqtk 1.3 to test the effect of sequencing depth on detected clonotypes. TCRdb redid the processing of the public reads, applying fastp at Q25 and MiXCR, and retained in-frame beta chains. Each CDR3 protein appears once, grouped with its most common genes and DNA. The V and J calls follow TCRdb's processing rather than the paper's. This sample gives over 45,000 distinct CDR3 sequences in total; roughly 20% of them show up just once. The top ten clonotypes cover about 40% of the sample.

The rearranged chain carries TRBV9 and TRBJ1-2, and 11 bases in between align with TRBD1. The TCR originated in a donor at least 40 years old with multiple myeloma. Input material: a population of CD138-negative cells sorted from bone marrow. The cell subset or site label, read with the paper, signifies: bone marrow mononuclear cells depleted of CD138+ plasma/myeloma cells by negative magnetic selection. The CDR3: CASSVVGQGARGYTF. The DNA reads TGTGCCAGCAGCGTAGTTGGACAGGGGGCACGAGGCTACACCTTC.